What follows is one T cell receptor beta chain and its context. What it binds is not known. This record belongs to a study of metastatic and nonmetastatic thyroid tumors. The study, taken as a whole, reports: TCR beta diversity was reportedly significantly higher in malignant thyroid tumors than benign nodules, in blood and tumor.

All patients were untreated before thyroid surgery. Original data processing: Building a distant-metastasis classifier for papillary thyroid cancer drew on CDR3 differences across clinicopathological groups. TCRdb reassembled clones from the PCR reads with MiXCR. None of the V and J calls come from the authors' own analysis; TCRdb made them. The data hold around 26,000 clones, with approximately 22% observed a single time. There are 11 residues in the CDR3. Trimming took 8 bases from V and 2 from J, leaving 10 bases between them. Germline V gene sequence: CDR1 DFQATT, CDR2 SNEGSKA (reference sequence).

The clonotype comes from a female donor with papillary thyroid cancer or a benign thyroid nodule (not recorded which). Some clones in this sample may be carry-over from other donors' samples. The rearrangement joins TRBV20-1 to TRBJ2-7; D is unclear. Sequencing used adjacent normal tissue. The DNA for the CDR3 is TGCAGTTCTGCTTGGACCTACGAGCAGTACTTC. Its translation is CSSAWTYEQYF.